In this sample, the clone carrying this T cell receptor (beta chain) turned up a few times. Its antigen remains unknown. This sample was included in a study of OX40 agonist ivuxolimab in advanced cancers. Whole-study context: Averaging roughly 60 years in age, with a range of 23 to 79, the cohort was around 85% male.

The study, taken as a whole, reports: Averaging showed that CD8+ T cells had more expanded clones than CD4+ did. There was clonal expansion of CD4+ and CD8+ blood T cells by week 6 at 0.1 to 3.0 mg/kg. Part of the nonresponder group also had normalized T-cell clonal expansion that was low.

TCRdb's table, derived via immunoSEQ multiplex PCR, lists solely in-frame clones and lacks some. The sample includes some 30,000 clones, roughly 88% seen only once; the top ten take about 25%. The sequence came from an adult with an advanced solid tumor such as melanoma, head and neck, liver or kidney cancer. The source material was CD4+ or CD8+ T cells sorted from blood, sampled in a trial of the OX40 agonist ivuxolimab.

CDR3 sequence: CSSRTLGADGYTF. The CDR3 bases are TGCAGCTCAAGGACTCTCGGGGCGGATGGCTACACCTTC. The chain links TRBV29-1 to TRBJ1-2; D is perhaps TRBD1 (5 bases). V was shortened by 8 bases and J by 6 bases, with 19 bases between the two germline ends. The CDR3 is made up of 13 amino acids. Germline CDR1 SQVTM, CDR2 ANQGSEA.